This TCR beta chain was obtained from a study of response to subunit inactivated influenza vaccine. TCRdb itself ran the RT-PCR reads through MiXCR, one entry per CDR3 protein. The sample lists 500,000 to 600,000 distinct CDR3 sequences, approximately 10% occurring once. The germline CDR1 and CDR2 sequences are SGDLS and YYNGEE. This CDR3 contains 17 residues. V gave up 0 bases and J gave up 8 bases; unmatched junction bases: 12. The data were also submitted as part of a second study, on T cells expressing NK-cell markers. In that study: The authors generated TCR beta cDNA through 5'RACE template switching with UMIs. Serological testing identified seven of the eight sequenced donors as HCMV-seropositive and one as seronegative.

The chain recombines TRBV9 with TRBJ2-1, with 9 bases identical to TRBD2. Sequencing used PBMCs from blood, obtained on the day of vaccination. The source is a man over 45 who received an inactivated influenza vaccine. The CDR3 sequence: CASSVAISGRVGHEQFF. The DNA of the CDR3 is TGTGCCAGCAGCGTAGCTATTAGCGGGAGAGTGGGCCATGAGCAGTTCTTC. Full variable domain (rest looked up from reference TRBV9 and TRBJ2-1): DSGVTQTPKHLITATGQRVTLRCSPRSGDLSVYWYQQSLDQGLQFLIQYYNGEERAKGNILERFSAQQFPDLHSELNLSSLELGDSALYFCASSVAISGRVGHEQFFGPGTRLTVL.